The 10 T cell receptor beta chains reported below all come from one sample, sequenced in a study of human CD8 memory T cell subsets. UMI-labeled 5' RACE was used to make TCR beta libraries. TCRdb derives one entry per CDR3 protein from the 5' RACE reads, leaving out DNA. In all, the sample yields a few thousand distinct CDR3 sequences. Material: CD8+ effector memory T cells (TEM) sorted from PBMCs. Subset here: effector memory CD8 T cells, CCR7- CD45RO+ CD95+. The receptors stem from a human donor in good health.

The V call is TRBV10-3, the J call TRBJ2-1; the D call of TRBD2 rests on TCRdb alone, since no DNA is present to check it. Germline lookup yields CDR1 ENHRY and CDR2 SYGVKD. The CDR3 spans 15 residues. Here the CDR3 reads CAISDREGSYNEQFF.

This chain uses TRBV11-2 with TRBJ2-3; TCRdb names TRBD2, which stays unverified in the absence of DNA. The CDR3 length is 17 residues. Germline assignment: CDR1 SGHAT and CDR2 FQNNGV. CDR3 region: CASSLDPPGLALDTQYF.

This chain links TRBV12-3 or TRBV12-4 with TRBJ1-2; TCRdb selects TRBD1, and the lack of DNA leaves this call unchecked. The CDR3 extends over 12 amino acids. CDR3 sequence: CASSTGDYGYTF.

The V call is TRBV29-1, the J call TRBJ2-7; the TCRdb call, TRBD1, lacks DNA for checking. The CDR3 has 14 residues. The germline V gene encodes CDR1 SQVTM and CDR2 ANQGSEA. The CDR3 reads CSVECGGSGYEQYF.

The chain recombines TRBV5-6 with TRBJ2-1; TCRdb gives TRBD1 as the D gene, but with no DNA this cannot be confirmed. CDR3 size: 14 residues. Looked up from germline, CDR1 is SGHDT and CDR2 is YYEEEE. CDR3 sequence: CASSSGPGGNEQFF.

This chain uses TRBV7-2 with TRBJ1-2; TCRdb lists TRBD1, though no DNA is available to test this call. CDR1 is SGHTA and CDR2 is FQGNSA in the germline V gene. The CDR3 length is 14 residues. CDR3 region: CASSLVGPLKGYTF.

The chain recombines TRBV5-1 with TRBJ2-7; the D call of TRBD1 rests on TCRdb alone, since no DNA is present to check it. The CDR3 has 11 amino acids. CDR1 SGHRS and CDR2 YFSETQ come from the germline V gene. CDR3 sequence reads: CASSEGAEQYF. The full variable domain, its missing parts supplied by reference TRBV5-1 and TRBJ2-7, is KAGVTQTPRYLIKTRGQQVTLSCSPISGHRSVSWYQQTPGQGLQFLFEYFSETQRNKGNFPGRFSGRQFSNSRSEMNVSTLELGDSALYLCASSEGAEQYFGPGTRLTVT.

The chain has TRBV7-8 and TRBJ2-1; TCRdb picks TRBD2, but there is no DNA to check that call. The CDR3 spans 17 residues. Germline CDR1 SGHVS, CDR2 FQNEAQ. This CDR3 reads CASSSRGSGSIVHEQFF.

V gene TRBV10-3 combines with J gene TRBJ1-5; with no DNA, the TCRdb D assignment of TRBD1 cannot be verified. The CDR3 contains 14 residues. Germline-derived CDR1 and CDR2 are ENHRY and SYGVKD. The CDR3 is CAISVGGSNQPQHF.

The rearrangement links TRBV24-1 to TRBJ2-1; lacking DNA, the TRBD2 call made by TCRdb goes unchecked. Per germline, CDR1 KGHDR and CDR2 SFDVKD. The CDR3 is 16 amino acids. CDR3 loop: CATSDFGSGNYNEQFF.